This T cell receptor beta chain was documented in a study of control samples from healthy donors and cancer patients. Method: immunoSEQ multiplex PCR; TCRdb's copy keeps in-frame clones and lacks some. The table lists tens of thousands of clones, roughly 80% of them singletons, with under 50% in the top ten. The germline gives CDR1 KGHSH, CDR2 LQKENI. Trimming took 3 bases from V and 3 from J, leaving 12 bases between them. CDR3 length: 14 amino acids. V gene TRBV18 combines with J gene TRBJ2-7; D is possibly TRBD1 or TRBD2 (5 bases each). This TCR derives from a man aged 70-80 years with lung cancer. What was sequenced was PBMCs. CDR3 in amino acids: CASSPGRGFYEQYF. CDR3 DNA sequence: TGTGCCAGCTCACCGGGACGAGGGTTCTACGAGCAGTACTTC.